This T cell receptor beta chain is drawn from a study of cytomegalovirus exposure and HLA in healthy donors. Study outcomes and limitations: Researchers catalogued around 150 TCR beta chains as cytomegalovirus-associated. Subsequent analysis revealed that first-cohort TCR clusters tended to co-occur in the 120 or so validation repertoires.

This CDR3 has 16 amino acids. Germline V gene sequence: CDR1 WSHSY, CDR2 SAAADI. V was pared by 6 bases and J by 0 bases, with 15 bases between. Separate from the roughly 610-subject first cohort, the 120-subject validation cohort was the one that the donors belonged to. Assay used: immunoSEQ multiplex PCR; TCRdb lists only in-frame clones, some missing. The sample records approximately 60,000 clones, approximately 95% being singletons. Concerning this clone: The antigen is unknown.

Input material: PBMCs. The chain carries TRBV10-2 and TRBJ1-3; D gene uncertain. The sequence derives from a woman under 30 in good health and CMV-seropositive. DNA for the CDR3: TGCGCCAGCAGGGGTATCCAGGTCAACTCTGGAAACACCATATATTTT. This codes for CASRGIQVNSGNTIYF.